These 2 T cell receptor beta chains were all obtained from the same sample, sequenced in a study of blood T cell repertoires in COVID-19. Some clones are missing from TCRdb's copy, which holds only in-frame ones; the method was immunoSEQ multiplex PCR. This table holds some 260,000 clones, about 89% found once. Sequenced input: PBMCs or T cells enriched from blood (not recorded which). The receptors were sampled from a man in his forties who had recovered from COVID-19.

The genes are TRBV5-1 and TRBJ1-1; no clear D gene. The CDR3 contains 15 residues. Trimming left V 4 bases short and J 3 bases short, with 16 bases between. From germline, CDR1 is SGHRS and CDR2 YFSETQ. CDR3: CASSIKPALDTEAFF. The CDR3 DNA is TGCGCCAGCAGCATAAAGCCTGCCTTGGACACTGAAGCTTTCTTT.

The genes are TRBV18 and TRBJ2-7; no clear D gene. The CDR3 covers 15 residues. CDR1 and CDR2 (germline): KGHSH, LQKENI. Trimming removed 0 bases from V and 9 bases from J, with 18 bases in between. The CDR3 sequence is CASSPPEGMRLGQYF. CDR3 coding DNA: TGTGCCAGCTCACCACCGGAAGGAATGCGCCTAGGGCAGTACTTC.